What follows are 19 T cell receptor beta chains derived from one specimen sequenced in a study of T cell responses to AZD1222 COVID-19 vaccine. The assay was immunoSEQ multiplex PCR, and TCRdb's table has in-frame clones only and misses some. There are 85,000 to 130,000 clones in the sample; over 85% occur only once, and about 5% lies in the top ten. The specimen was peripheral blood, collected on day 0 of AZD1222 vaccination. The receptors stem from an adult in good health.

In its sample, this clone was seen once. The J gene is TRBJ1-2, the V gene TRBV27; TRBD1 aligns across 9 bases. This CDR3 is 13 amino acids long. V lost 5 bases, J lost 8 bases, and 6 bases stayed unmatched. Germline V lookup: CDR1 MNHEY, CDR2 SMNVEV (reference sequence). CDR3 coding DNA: TGTGCCAGCAGTGCCCGGACAGGGGAAGGCTACACCTTC. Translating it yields CASSARTGEGYTF.

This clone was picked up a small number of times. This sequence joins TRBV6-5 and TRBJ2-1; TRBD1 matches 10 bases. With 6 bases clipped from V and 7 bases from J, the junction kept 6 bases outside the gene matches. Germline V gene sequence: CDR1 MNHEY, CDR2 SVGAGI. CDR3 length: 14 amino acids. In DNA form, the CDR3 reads TGTGCCAGCAGCCCCACGGGACAGGGGAATGAGCAGTTCTTC. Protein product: CASSPTGQGNEQFF.

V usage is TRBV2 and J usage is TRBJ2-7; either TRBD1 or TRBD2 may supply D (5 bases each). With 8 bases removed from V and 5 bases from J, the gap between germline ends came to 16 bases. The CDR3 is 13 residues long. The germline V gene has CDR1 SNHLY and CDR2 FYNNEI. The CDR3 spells CASGDWTGHEQYF. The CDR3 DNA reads TGTGCCAGCGGGGATTGGACGGGGCACGAGCAGTACTTC.

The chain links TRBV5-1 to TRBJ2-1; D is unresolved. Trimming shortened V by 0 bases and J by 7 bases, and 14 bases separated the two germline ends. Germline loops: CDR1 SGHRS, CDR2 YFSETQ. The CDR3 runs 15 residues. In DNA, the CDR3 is TGCGCCAGCAGCTTGGGACAAGCCGTAAGAAATGAGCAGTTCTTC. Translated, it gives CASSLGQAVRNEQFF.

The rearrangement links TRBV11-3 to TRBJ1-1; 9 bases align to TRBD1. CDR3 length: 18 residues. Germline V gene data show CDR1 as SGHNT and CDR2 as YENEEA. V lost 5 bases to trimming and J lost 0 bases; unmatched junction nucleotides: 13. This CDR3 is CASSPHSGTGSVNTEAFF. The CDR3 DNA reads TGTGCCAGCAGCCCTCACTCCGGGACAGGGTCGGTGAACACTGAAGCTTTCTTT.

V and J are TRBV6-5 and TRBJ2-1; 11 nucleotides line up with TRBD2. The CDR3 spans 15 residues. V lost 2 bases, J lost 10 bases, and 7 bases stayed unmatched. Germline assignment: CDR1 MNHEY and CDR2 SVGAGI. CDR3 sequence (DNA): TGTGCCAGCAGTTACCATCTAGCGGGAGGAGGGGAGCAGTTCTTC. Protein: CASSYHLAGGGEQFF.

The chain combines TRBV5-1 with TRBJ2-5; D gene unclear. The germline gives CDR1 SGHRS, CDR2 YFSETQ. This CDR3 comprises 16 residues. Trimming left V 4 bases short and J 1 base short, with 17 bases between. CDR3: CASSPAYGDGQETQYF. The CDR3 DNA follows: TGCGCCAGCAGCCCTGCCTACGGAGATGGCCAAGAGACCCAGTACTTC.

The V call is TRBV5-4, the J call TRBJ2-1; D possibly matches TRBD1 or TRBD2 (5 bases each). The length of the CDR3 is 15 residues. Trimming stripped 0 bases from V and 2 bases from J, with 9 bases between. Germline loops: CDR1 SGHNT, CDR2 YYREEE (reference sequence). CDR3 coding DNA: TGTGCCAGCAGCTTGGCCAGGGAGACCTACAATGAGCAGTTCTTC. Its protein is CASSLARETYNEQFF.

The CDR3 loop is CASSEDRGRVGDTQYF. CDR3 nucleotides: TGTGCCAGCAGTGAGGACAGGGGGCGAGTTGGAGATACGCAGTATTTT. The chain employs TRBV6-1 and TRBJ2-3, with 11 bases fitting TRBD1. Germline V CDR1 and CDR2: MNHNS, SASEGT. V shed 3 bases and J 5 bases; nucleotides not matched to a gene: 7. The CDR3 contains 16 residues.

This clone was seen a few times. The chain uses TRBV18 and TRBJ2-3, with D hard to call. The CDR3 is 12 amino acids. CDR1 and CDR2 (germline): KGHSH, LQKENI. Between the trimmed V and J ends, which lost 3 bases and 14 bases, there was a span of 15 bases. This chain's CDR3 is CASSPLELSPYF. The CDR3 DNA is TGTGCCAGCTCACCTCTAGAGTTGTCCCCGTATTTT.

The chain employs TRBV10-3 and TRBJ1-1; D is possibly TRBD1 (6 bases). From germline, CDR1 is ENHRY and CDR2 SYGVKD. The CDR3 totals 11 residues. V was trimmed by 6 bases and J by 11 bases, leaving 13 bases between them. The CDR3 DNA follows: TGTGCCATCAGCGAGGGGGGACGGGCTTTCTTT. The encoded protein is CAISEGGRAFF.

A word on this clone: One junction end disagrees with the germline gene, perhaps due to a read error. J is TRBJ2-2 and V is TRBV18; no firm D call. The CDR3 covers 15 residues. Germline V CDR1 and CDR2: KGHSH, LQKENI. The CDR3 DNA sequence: TGTGCCAGCTCGCCACGCGGCCGTGGCACCGGGGAGCTGTTTTTT. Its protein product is CASSPRGRGTGELFF.

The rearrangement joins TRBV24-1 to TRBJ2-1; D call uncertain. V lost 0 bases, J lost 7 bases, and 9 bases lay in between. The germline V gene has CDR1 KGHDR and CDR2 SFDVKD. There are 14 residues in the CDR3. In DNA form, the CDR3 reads TGTGCCACCAGTGATTTGTTCGGGTCGAATGAGCAGTTCTTC. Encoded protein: CATSDLFGSNEQFF.

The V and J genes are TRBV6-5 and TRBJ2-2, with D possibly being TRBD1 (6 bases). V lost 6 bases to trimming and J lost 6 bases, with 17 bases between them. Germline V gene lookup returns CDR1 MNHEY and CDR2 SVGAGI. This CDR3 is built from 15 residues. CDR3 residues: CASSRASGVPGELFF. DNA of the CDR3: TGTGCCAGCAGCCGGGCCTCAGGGGTGCCCGGGGAGCTGTTTTTT.

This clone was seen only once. CDR3 nucleotides: TGCAGCGTTGGCATCGGGGAGAGCTCCTACAATGAGCAGTTCTTC. Encoded protein: CSVGIGESSYNEQFF. This sequence joins TRBV29-1 and TRBJ2-1; a weak D match, TRBD2 (5 bases). Germline V gives CDR1 SQVTM, CDR2 ANQGSEA. V lost 4 bases and J lost 0, with 13 bases in between. CDR3 length equals 15 residues.

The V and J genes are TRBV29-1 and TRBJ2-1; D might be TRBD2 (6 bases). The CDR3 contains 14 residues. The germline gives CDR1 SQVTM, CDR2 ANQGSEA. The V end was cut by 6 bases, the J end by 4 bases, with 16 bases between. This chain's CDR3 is CSVARGGIYNEQFF. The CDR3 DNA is TGCAGCGTCGCAAGAGGAGGGATTTACAATGAGCAGTTCTTC.

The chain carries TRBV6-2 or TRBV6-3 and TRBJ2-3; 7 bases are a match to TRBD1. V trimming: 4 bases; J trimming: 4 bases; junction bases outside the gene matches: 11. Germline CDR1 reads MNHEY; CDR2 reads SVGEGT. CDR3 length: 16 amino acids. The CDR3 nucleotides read TGTGCCAGCAGTTTACTCGAGGGACAGCGAGCAGATACGCAGTATTTT. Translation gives CASSLLEGQRADTQYF.

This CDR3 is CASSFSGTGELFF. The CDR3 coding sequence is TGTGCCAGCAGCTTTTCTGGAACCGGGGAGCTGTTTTTT. V is TRBV7-9 and J is TRBJ2-2; D unclear. The CDR3 runs 13 residues. Germline CDR1 reads SEHNR; CDR2 reads FQNEAQ (reference sequence). The V and J ends lost 3 bases and 5 bases respectively, with 7 bases between them.

CDR3 amino acids: CASSQGTGGSDTQYF. The CDR3 bases are TGCGCCAGCAGCCAAGGGACAGGGGGCTCAGATACGCAGTATTTT. The chain couples TRBV4-1 to TRBJ2-3; 11 positions match TRBD1. The CDR3 is made up of 15 amino acids. The V gene's germline CDR1 is MGHRA and CDR2 YSYEKL. Trimming cost V 1 base and J 4 bases; bases outside gene matches: 1.